This T cell receptor beta chain emerged from a study of spatial heterogeneity in lung cancer (dated by TCRdb to the late 2010s). With regard to the full study: More beta-chain than alpha-chain transcripts were consistently detected, likely reflecting higher beta-chain transcript abundance. In the raw uncorrected reads, each unique combination of TCR and UMI appeared on average more than ten times. The study linked features of the TCR repertoire to counts of nonsynonymous mutations, which were determined by whole-exome sequencing of tumor tissue. In non-small cell lung cancer, the study quantitatively compared TCR alpha and beta repertoires across several tumor regions, matched nontumor lung, and blood. At surgery, both alpha and beta chains were TCR-sequenced in fewer than 250 tumor regions, about 61 matched nontumor lung samples and 56 PBMC samples. What the study reported, not specific to this receptor: Confirming at a functional level the hypothesis that regional TCRs recognize regional mutations was considered to require additional single-cell paired TCR alpha and beta sequencing. Ubiquitous expanded tumor TCRs were found in blood more often at tumor resection than at routine follow-up.

The receptor library was made with 5' RACE. The run used a NextSeq 500. To allow correction of PCR and sequencing errors, the TCR library protocol tagged every TCR cDNA molecule with a unique molecular identifier. Processing in the source paper ran as follows. Decombinator tools were used for TCR identification, UMI-based error correction and CDR3 extraction. TCRs above a frequency of 2 per 1,000, corresponding to the top 1% of the tumor frequency distribution, were defined as expanded. Renyi diversity was calculated using the R vegan package after each repertoire was subsampled 100 times to 5,000 TCRs. CDR3 similarity networks were constructed using string-kernel similarity of amino acid triplets, with links drawn between CDR3s whose pairwise similarity was above 0.82. The public reads were reanalyzed by TCRdb: fastp trimming at Q25, MiXCR alignment, in-frame beta chains only. Each entry is one CDR3 protein sequence, shown with its most common DNA and genes. The V and J calls and clone size come from TCRdb's table, not from the authors' own analysis. The table for this sample lists about 22,000 distinct CDR3 sequences; about 4.6% of them were counted only once. 7% to 8.5% of the sample is taken by the ten largest.

The time point label, read with the paper, signifies: sample taken at primary tumor resection. Donors were under 95 patients with early-stage, untreated non-small cell lung cancer from the lung TRACERx cohort. TCR sequencing used whole RNA extracted from tumor and nontumor lung tissue, or from cryopreserved PBMC samples, without cell sorting. Only patients with enough RNA available from two or more tumor regions were chosen for TCR sequencing. CDR1 and CDR2 (MNHNY, SVGAGI) derive from the germline V gene (reference sequence). The CDR3 has 15 amino acids, counting the end cysteine and phenylalanine. Solely the CDR3 DNA is kept, with 45 bases framed from the first base. V is clipped by 10 bases and J by 4 bases, and the sequence between their germline boundaries is 19 bases long. This clonotype was seen repeatedly, ten times or more. What antigen it recognizes has not been identified. Per-base qualities were not stored, and no clone one base away is much larger.

Material: PBMCs, obtained at surgery. The sequence derives from a male donor with early-stage non-small cell lung cancer. In this chain, TRBV6-6 is recombined with TRBJ2-2, and the D gene may be TRBD2, 5 bases matching. The bases are TGTGCCACCCCTAAGACTTCAGAGGGCACCGGGGAGCTGTTTTTT. It translates as CATPKTSEGTGELFF.